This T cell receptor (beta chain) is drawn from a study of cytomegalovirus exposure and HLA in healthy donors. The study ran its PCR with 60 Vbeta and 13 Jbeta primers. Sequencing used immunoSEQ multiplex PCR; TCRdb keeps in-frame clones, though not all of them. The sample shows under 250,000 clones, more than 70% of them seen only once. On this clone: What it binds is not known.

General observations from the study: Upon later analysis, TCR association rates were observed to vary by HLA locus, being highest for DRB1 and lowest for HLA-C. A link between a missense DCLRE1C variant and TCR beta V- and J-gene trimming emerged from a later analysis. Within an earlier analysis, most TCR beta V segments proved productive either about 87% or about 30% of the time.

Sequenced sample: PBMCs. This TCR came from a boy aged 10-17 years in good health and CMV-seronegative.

The CDR3 reads CASSQDTTTHQPQHF. CDR3 bases: TGCGCCAGCAGCCAAGACACCACCACTCATCAGCCCCAGCATTTT. The V gene is TRBV4-1, the J gene TRBJ1-5; D call uncertain. Trimming removed 0 bases at V and 5 bases at J, with 11 bases between. This CDR3 has 15 residues. CDR1 and CDR2 (germline): MGHRA, YSYEKL.